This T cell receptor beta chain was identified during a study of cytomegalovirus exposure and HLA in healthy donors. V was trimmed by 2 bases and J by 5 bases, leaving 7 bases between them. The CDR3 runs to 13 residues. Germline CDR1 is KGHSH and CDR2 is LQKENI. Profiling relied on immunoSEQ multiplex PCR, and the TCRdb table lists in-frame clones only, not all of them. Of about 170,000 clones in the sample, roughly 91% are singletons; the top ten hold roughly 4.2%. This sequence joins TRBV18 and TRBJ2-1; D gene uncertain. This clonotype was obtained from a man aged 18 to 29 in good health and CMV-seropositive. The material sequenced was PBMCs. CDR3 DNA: TGTGCCAGCTCACCATCCATAGACAATGAGCAGTTCTTC. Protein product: CASSPSIDNEQFF.